This T cell receptor beta chain was documented in a study of CD8+ T cells in alopecia areata. In germline, CDR1 is SQVTM, CDR2 ANQGSEA. The V and J ends lost 6 bases and 5 bases respectively, with 13 bases between them. CDR3 length equals 12 residues. Study-wide results and limits: Higher clonality than in normal scalp was seen in lesional scalp, especially alopecia totalis/universalis.

Reverse transcription of extracted RNA yielded cDNA, which provided the sequencing template. Clones were sequenced by immunoSEQ multiplex PCR, and TCRdb holds only the in-frame ones, with some missing. The table lists roughly 150,000 clones, 50% to 65% of them singletons, with approximately 4.8% in the top ten. Note on this clone: No antigen is known for it. The sample contains more than one DNA sequence encoding this CDR3.

The V and J genes are TRBV29-1 and TRBJ1-1; D is undetermined. This TCR derives from a human donor in good health. Material for sequencing was CD4+ T cells sorted from blood. The CDR3 DNA reads as TGCAGCGTCGACCGTGGTGGTACTGAAGCTTTCTTT. It yields the protein CSVDRGGTEAFF. The whole variable domain, remainder taken from reference TRBV29-1 and TRBJ1-1, is SAVISQKPSRDICQRGTSLTIQCQVDSQVTMMFWYRQQPGQSLTLIATANQGSEATYESGFVIDKFPISRPNLTFSTLTVSNMSPEDSSIYLCSVDRGGTEAFFGQGTRLTVV.